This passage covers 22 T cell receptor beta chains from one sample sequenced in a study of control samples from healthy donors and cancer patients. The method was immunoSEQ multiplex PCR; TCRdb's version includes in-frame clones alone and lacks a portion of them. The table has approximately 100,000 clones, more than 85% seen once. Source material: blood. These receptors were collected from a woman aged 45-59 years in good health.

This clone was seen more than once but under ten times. The CDR3 loop is CASSLGWYQPQHF. For the CDR3, the DNA is TGTGCCAGCAGCTTAGGCTGGTATCAGCCCCAGCATTTT. The chain has TRBV7-2 and TRBJ1-5; D remains unclear. Germline V CDR1 and CDR2: SGHTA, FQGNSA. CDR3 length equals 13 residues. The V end lost 1 base, the J end lost 5 bases, and 6 bases lay between the germline ends.

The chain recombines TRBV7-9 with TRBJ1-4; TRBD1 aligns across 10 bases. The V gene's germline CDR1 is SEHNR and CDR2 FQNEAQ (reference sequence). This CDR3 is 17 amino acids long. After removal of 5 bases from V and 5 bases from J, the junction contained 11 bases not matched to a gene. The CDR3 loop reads CASSIIHRGQGNEKLFF. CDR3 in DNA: TGTGCCAGCAGCATAATCCACCGGGGACAGGGGAATGAAAAACTGTTTTTT.

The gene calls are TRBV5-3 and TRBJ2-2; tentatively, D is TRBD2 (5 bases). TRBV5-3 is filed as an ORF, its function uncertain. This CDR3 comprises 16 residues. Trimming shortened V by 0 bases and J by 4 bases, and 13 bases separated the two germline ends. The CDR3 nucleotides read TGTGCCAGAAGCTTGGCCCGCGAGCGGACCACCGGGGAGCTGTTTTTT. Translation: CARSLARERTTGELFF.

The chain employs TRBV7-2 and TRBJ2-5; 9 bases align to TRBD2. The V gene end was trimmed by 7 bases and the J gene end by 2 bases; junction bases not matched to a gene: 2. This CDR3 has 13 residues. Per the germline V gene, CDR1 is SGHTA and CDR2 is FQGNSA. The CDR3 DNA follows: TGTGCCAGCATGGCGGGAGGGCAAGAGACCCAGTACTTC. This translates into CASMAGGQETQYF.

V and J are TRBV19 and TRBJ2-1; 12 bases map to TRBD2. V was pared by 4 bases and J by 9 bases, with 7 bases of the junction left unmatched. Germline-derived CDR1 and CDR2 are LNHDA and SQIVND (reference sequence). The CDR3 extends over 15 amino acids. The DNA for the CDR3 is TGTGCCAGTAGTACTAGCGGGAGGGCCAATAGTGAGCAGTTCTTC. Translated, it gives CASSTSGRANSEQFF.

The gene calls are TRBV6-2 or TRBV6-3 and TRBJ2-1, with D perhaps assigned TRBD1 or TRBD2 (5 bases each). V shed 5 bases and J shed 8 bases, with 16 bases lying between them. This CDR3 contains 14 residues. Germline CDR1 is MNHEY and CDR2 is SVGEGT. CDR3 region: CASSSRDRDYEQFF. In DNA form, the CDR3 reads TGTGCCAGCAGTAGCCGGGACCGCGATTATGAGCAGTTCTTC.

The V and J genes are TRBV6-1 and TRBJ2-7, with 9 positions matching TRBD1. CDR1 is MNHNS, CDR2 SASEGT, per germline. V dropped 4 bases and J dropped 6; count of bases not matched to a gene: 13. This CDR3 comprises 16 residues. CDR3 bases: TGTGCCAGCAGTGGCGAGGGACAGGGAATGCACCGCGAGCAGTACGTC. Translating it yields CASSGEGQGMHREQYV.

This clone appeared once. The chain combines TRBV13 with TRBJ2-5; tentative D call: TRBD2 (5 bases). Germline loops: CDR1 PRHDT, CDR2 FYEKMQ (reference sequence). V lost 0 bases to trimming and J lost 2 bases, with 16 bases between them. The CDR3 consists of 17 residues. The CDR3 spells CASSLGIRTEVQETQYF. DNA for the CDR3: TGTGCCAGCAGCTTAGGAATCCGGACTGAAGTTCAAGAGACCCAGTACTTC.

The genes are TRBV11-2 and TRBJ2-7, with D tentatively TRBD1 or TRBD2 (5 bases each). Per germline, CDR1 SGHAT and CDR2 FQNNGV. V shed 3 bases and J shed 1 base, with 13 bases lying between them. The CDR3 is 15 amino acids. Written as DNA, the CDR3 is TGTGCCAGCAGCTTCACCGGGACCCCATCCTACGAGCAGTACGTC. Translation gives CASSFTGTPSYEQYV.

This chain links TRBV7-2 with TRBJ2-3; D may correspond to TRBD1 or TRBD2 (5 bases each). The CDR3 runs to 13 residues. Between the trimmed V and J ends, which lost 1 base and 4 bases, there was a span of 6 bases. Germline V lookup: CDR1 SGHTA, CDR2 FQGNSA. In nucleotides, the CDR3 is TGTGCCAGCAGCTTAGGAGGGGCAGATACGCAGTATTTT. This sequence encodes CASSLGGADTQYF.

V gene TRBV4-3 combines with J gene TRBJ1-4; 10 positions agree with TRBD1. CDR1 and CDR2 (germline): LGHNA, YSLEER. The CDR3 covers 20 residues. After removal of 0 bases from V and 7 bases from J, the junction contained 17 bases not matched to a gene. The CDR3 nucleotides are TGCGCCAGCAGCCAAGATTACCGGACAGGGGGAATGTTTTTGGGTGAAAAACTGTTTTTT. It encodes CASSQDYRTGGMFLGEKLFF.

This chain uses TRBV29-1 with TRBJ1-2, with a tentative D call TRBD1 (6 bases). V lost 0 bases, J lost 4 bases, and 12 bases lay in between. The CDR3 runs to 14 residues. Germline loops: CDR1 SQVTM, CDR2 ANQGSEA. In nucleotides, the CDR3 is TGCAGCGTTGAAGATCCGGACAGCCTCTATGGCTACACCTTC. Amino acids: CSVEDPDSLYGYTF.

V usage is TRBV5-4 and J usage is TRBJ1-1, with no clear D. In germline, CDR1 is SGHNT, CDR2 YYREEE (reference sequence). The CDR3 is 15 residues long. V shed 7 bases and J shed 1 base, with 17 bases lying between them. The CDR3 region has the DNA TGTGCCAGCCTGGCATCGCTCTCACCGAACACTGAAGCTTTCTTT. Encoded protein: CASLASLSPNTEAFF.

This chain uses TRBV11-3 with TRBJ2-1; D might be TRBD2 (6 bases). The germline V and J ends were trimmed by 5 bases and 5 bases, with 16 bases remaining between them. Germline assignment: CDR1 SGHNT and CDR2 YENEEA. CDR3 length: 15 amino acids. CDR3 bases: TGTGCCAGCAGCGCGGGGCAGGGTACGGACAATGAGCAGTTCTTC. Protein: CASSAGQGTDNEQFF.

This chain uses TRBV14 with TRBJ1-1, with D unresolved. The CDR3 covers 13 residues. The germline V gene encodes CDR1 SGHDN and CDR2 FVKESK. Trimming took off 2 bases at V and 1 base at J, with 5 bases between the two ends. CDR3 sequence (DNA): TGTGCCAGCAGCCAATCGAGGAACACTGAAGCTTTCTTT. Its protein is CASSQSRNTEAFF. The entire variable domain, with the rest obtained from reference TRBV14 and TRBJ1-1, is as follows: EAGVTQFPSHSVIEKGQTVTLRCDPISGHDNLYWYRRVMGKEIKFLLHFVKESKQDESGMPNNRFLAERTGGTYSTLKVQPAELEDSGVYFCASSQSRNTEAFFGQGTRLTVV.

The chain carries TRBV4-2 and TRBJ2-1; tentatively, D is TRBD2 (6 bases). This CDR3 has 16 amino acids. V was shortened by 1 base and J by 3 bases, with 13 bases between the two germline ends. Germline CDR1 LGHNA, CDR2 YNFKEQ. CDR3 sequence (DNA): TGTGCCAGCAGCCAAGCCTCGGGGGTTGTCTACAATGAGCAGTTCTTC. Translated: CASSQASGVVYNEQFF.

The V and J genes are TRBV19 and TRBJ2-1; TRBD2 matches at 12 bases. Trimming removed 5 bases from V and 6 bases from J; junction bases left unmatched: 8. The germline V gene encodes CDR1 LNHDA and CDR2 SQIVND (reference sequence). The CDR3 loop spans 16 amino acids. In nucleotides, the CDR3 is TGTGCCAGTAGTGGGGGACTGACTAGCGGGAGCAATGAGCAGTTCTTC. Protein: CASSGGLTSGSNEQFF.

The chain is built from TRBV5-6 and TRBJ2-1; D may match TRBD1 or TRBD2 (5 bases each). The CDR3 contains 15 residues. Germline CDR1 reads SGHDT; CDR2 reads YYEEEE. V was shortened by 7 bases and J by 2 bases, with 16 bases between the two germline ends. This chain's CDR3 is CASEPLGDPYNEQFF. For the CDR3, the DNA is TGTGCCAGCGAACCTTTGGGGGACCCCTACAATGAGCAGTTCTTC.

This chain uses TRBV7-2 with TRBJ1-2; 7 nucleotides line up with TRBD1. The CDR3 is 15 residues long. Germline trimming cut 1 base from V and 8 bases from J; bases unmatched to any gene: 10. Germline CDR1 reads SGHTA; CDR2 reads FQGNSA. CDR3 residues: CASSLGRGQGKGYTF. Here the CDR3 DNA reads TGTGCCAGCAGCTTAGGAAGGGGGCAGGGTAAGGGCTACACCTTC.

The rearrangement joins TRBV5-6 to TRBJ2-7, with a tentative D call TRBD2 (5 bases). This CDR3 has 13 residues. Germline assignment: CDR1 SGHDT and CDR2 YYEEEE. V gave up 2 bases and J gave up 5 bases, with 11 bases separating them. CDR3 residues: CASSLRPGNEQYF. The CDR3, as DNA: TGTGCCAGCAGCTTACGACCGGGGAACGAGCAGTACTTC. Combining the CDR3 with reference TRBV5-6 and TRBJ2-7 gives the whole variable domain DAGVTQSPTHLIKTRGQQVTLRCSPKSGHDTVSWYQQALGQGPQFIFQYYEEEERQRGNFPDRFSGHQFPNYSSELNVNALLLGDSALYLCASSLRPGNEQYFGPGTRLTVT.

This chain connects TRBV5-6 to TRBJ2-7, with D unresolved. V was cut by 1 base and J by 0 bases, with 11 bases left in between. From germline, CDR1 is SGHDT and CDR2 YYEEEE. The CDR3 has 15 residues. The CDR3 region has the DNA TGTGCCAGCAGCTTGATGGGCAGATACTCCTACGAGCAGTACTTC. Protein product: CASSLMGRYSYEQYF. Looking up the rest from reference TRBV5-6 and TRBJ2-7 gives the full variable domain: DAGVTQSPTHLIKTRGQQVTLRCSPKSGHDTVSWYQQALGQGPQFIFQYYEEEERQRGNFPDRFSGHQFPNYSSELNVNALLLGDSALYLCASSLMGRYSYEQYFGPGTRLTVT.

CDR3 amino acids: CASSLSGLAGNEQFF. The CDR3 nucleotides read TGTGCCAGCAGTCTTTCTGGACTAGCGGGCAATGAGCAGTTCTTC. The rearrangement links TRBV13 to TRBJ2-1, with 11 bases aligning to TRBD2. With V trimmed by 6 bases and J by 6 bases, 7 bases remained unmatched. The germline V gene encodes CDR1 PRHDT and CDR2 FYEKMQ (reference sequence). This CDR3 contains 15 residues.